The sample holds many counts of the clone carrying this T cell receptor (beta chain). Its specificity is unknown. The study tagged each TCR cDNA molecule with a unique molecular identifier. Each CDR3 protein gets one entry after TCRdb re-called the 5' RACE reads with MiXCR. The data contain approximately 12,000 distinct CDR3 sequences, about a tenth of them singletons. The data were taken from a study of spatial heterogeneity in lung cancer. Study summary: Sequences of the beta chain were consistently detected in greater numbers than alpha-chain sequences.

The time point here: blood at routine non-recurrence follow-up after resection. Unsorted tumor, nontumor lung tissue or cryopreserved PBMC supplied the whole RNA. Points from the study as a whole: Resection blood, more than follow-up blood, showed ubiquitous expanded tumor TCRs.

The CDR3 runs 16 residues. Germline CDR1 SEHNR, CDR2 FQNEAQ (reference sequence). V was trimmed by 4 bases and J by 1 base, leaving 17 bases between them. This sample comprised PBMCs, obtained at follow-up. This chain joins TRBV7-9 and TRBJ2-7; D is undetermined. The clonotype originates from a female donor with early-stage non-small cell lung cancer. In DNA form, the CDR3 reads TGTGCCAGCAGCTCTACCGCCATGTACGCTTCCTACGAGCAGTACTTC. It encodes CASSSTAMYASYEQYF.